The entry that follows covers one TCR beta chain sequence. Its target is unknown. At one end, the junction sequence differs from germline, possibly due to a read error. This entry comes from a study of T cells in tumors after PD-1 blockade. Background on the study: Patients had no prior checkpoint blockade, systemic immunosuppressants, or anti-cancer therapy within 4 weeks. Study-level results: Some novel exhausted tumor clones appeared in pre-treatment blood, suggesting peripheral recruitment.

Looked up from germline, CDR1 is SGHTA and CDR2 is FQGTGA. CDR3 length equals 11 residues. The repertoire was sequenced with immunoSEQ multiplex PCR; TCRdb's copy has only in-frame clones and lacks some. This sample yields some 48,000 clones, of which more than 75% are seen a single time; around 15% belongs to the top ten. This clonotype originated in a human donor with basal cell carcinoma. Sequences were derived from PBMCs, sampled before anti-PD-1 treatment. The rearrangement links TRBV7-3 to TRBJ1-2; D not certain. CDR3 amino acids: CASSPGTAPAF. CDR3 in DNA: TGTGCCAGCAGCCCCGGTACCGCTCCCGCCTTC.